Listed below are T cell receptor beta chains from one sample, sequenced in a study of blood T cell repertoires in COVID-19. TCRdb keeps only in-frame clones here, not all; method: immunoSEQ multiplex PCR. The repertoire holds some 300,000 clones, with approximately 84% as singletons. The specimen sequenced was PBMCs or T cells enriched from blood (not recorded which). The source is a woman aged 30 to 39 who had recovered from COVID-19. The CDR3 runs from the conserved cysteine through the conserved F or W. Fields, in order: D gene, J gene, V gene, clone size, CDR3 DNA, CDR3 protein. D genes are given only for firm matches. Only some rows state a clone size, as once, few, many or a class for expanded clones.

d_call: .
j_call: TRBJ1-5
v_call: TRBV10-3
clone_size: few
cdr3_nt: TGTGCCATCAGTCCCTCCGGACAGCCTTATAGCAATCAGCCCCAGCATTTT
cdr3_aa: CAISPSGQPYSNQPQHF

d_call: TRBD2
j_call: TRBJ2-3
v_call: TRBV5-4
clone_size: .
cdr3_nt: TGTGCCAGCAGCTTGCTTCTAGCGGGGGGTAACACAGATACGCAGTATTTT
cdr3_aa: CASSLLLAGGNTDTQYF

d_call: .
j_call: TRBJ1-5
v_call: TRBV6-5
clone_size: few
cdr3_nt: TGTGCCAGCAGGCTAGGGGGAGCTAGCAATCAGCCCCAGCATTTT
cdr3_aa: CASRLGGASNQPQHF

d_call: TRBD2
j_call: TRBJ2-5
v_call: TRBV7-9
clone_size: .
cdr3_nt: TGTGCCAGCAGCTTAGGGGGACTAGCGGGGGCCCAAGAGACCCAGTACTTC
cdr3_aa: CASSLGGLAGAQETQYF

d_call: .
j_call: TRBJ2-7
v_call: TRBV7-6
clone_size: .
cdr3_nt: TGTGCCAGCAGCTCAAGCGGAGGGAGCTCCTACGAGCAGTACTTC
cdr3_aa: CASSSSGGSSYEQYF

d_call: TRBD1
j_call: TRBJ1-2
v_call: TRBV29-1
clone_size: .
cdr3_nt: TGCAGCGTTGATCAGGACAGGAGCTATGGCTACACCTTC
cdr3_aa: CSVDQDRSYGYTF

d_call: TRBD1
j_call: TRBJ1-6
v_call: TRBV9
clone_size: .
cdr3_nt: TGTGCCAGCAGCGTAGCGGCGACAGGGAATTCACCCCTCCACTTT
cdr3_aa: CASSVAATGNSPLHF

d_call: TRBD1
j_call: TRBJ1-3
v_call: TRBV5-4
clone_size: .
cdr3_nt: TGTGCCAGCAGCTTGGGACAGGGATATGGAAACACCATATATTTT
cdr3_aa: CASSLGQGYGNTIYF

d_call: .
j_call: TRBJ1-1
v_call: TRBV6-5
clone_size: .
cdr3_nt: TGTGCCAGCAGTTACGACAGCCAGAACACTGAAGCTTTCTTT
cdr3_aa: CASSYDSQNTEAFF

d_call: .
j_call: TRBJ1-6
v_call: TRBV7-6
clone_size: .
cdr3_nt: TGTGCCAGCAGCTTAGCCCCGACATTCACAAATTCACCCCTCCACTTT
cdr3_aa: CASSLAPTFTNSPLHF

d_call: TRBD1
j_call: TRBJ1-4
v_call: TRBV15
clone_size: .
cdr3_nt: TGTGCCACCAGCAGAGGGGACAGGATTAATGAAAAACTGTTTTTT
cdr3_aa: CATSRGDRINEKLFF

d_call: TRBD1
j_call: TRBJ1-5
v_call: TRBV19
clone_size: .
cdr3_nt: TGTGCCAGTAGTATGGGACAGGGCTATAATCAGCCCCAGCATTTT
cdr3_aa: CASSMGQGYNQPQHF

d_call: TRBD1
j_call: TRBJ1-6
v_call: TRBV9
clone_size: .
cdr3_nt: TGTGCCAGCAGCGTAGAATTAACAGGGGTTAATTCACCCCTCCACTTT
cdr3_aa: CASSVELTGVNSPLHF

d_call: TRBD2
j_call: TRBJ2-5
v_call: TRBV7-9
clone_size: .
cdr3_nt: TGTGCCAGCAGCATCGGGACTAGCGGGGGGGCGTACCAAGAGACCCAGTACTTC
cdr3_aa: CASSIGTSGGAYQETQYF

d_call: TRBD1
j_call: TRBJ2-3
v_call: TRBV18
clone_size: .
cdr3_nt: TGTGCCAGCTCACTCGCCGGACAGGGAGTGGTAGATACGCAGTATTTT
cdr3_aa: CASSLAGQGVVDTQYF

d_call: TRBD1
j_call: TRBJ1-3
v_call: TRBV7-9
clone_size: once
cdr3_nt: TGTGCCAGCAGCAGGGGACAGGGGCCACACACCATATATTTT
cdr3_aa: CASSRGQGPHTIYF

d_call: .
j_call: TRBJ2-2
v_call: TRBV18
clone_size: .
cdr3_nt: TGTGCCAGCTCACCACAACCAGGGGAGAACACCGGGGAGCTGTTTTTT
cdr3_aa: CASSPQPGENTGELFF

d_call: TRBD1
j_call: TRBJ2-7
v_call: TRBV15
clone_size: .
cdr3_nt: TGTGCCACCAGCAGAGGCGGACAGGGGTACGAGCAGTACTTC
cdr3_aa: CATSRGGQGYEQYF

d_call: TRBD1
j_call: TRBJ1-2
v_call: TRBV28
clone_size: .
cdr3_nt: TGTGCCAGCAGTTTATTGGGGACAGGGACTGGCTACACCTTC
cdr3_aa: CASSLLGTGTGYTF

d_call: TRBD2
j_call: TRBJ2-3
v_call: TRBV10-3
clone_size: once
cdr3_nt: TGTGCTTCAACCGGGACTAGCGGGGGCACAGATACGCAGTATTTT
cdr3_aa: CASTGTSGGTDTQYF

d_call: TRBD1
j_call: TRBJ1-6
v_call: TRBV5-1
clone_size: .
cdr3_nt: TGCGCCAGCAGTTCACCGGACAGGGGTTCGTTTAAGTCACCCCTCCACTTT
cdr3_aa: CASSSPDRGSFKSPLHF

d_call: TRBD1
j_call: TRBJ1-1
v_call: TRBV2
clone_size: .
cdr3_nt: TGTGCCAGCAGTGAAGCCGTTGGGACAGGTGCTTTCTTT
cdr3_aa: CASSEAVGTGAFF

d_call: TRBD1
j_call: TRBJ1-6
v_call: TRBV6-1
clone_size: few
cdr3_nt: TGTGCCAGCAGTGACACCGGGACAGGGAATTCACCCCTCCACTTT
cdr3_aa: CASSDTGTGNSPLHF

d_call: TRBD1
j_call: TRBJ1-1
v_call: TRBV24-1
clone_size: .
cdr3_nt: TGTGCCACCAGTGACGAGGACAGGGTGAACACTGAAGCTTTCTTT
cdr3_aa: CATSDEDRVNTEAFF

d_call: .
j_call: TRBJ1-2
v_call: TRBV6-6
clone_size: once
cdr3_nt: TGTGCCAGCAGCCCTTCGGGACACAACCTCTATGGCTACACCTTC
cdr3_aa: CASSPSGHNLYGYTF

d_call: .
j_call: TRBJ2-2
v_call: TRBV2
clone_size: once
cdr3_nt: TGTGCCAGCAGCCCCAGGGATGCCGCGACCGGGGAGCTGTTTTTT
cdr3_aa: CASSPRDAATGELFF

d_call: .
j_call: TRBJ1-2
v_call: TRBV19
clone_size: .
cdr3_nt: TGTGCCAGTAGTAACAGGGAGCTTGGCTACACCTTC
cdr3_aa: CASSNRELGYTF

d_call: .
j_call: TRBJ1-1
v_call: TRBV28
clone_size: many
cdr3_nt: TGTGCCAGCAGTTTTACAGGGTCTCCGAACACTGAAGCTTTCTTT
cdr3_aa: CASSFTGSPNTEAFF

d_call: .
j_call: TRBJ2-1
v_call: TRBV11-2
clone_size: .
cdr3_nt: TGTGCCAGCAGCTCACCTCCACTGCTTGCTGAGCAGTTCTTC
cdr3_aa: CASSSPPLLAEQFF

d_call: .
j_call: TRBJ2-1
v_call: TRBV9
clone_size: .
cdr3_nt: TGTGCCAGCAGCGTGGAGACTTACAATGAGCAGTTCTTC
cdr3_aa: CASSVETYNEQFF

d_call: .
j_call: TRBJ2-1
v_call: TRBV5-8
clone_size: .
cdr3_nt: TGTGCCAGCATCCGGAGGTTCGGGGATTGGAATGAGCAGTTCTTC
cdr3_aa: CASIRRFGDWNEQFF

d_call: TRBD1
j_call: TRBJ2-7
v_call: TRBV5-1
clone_size: .
cdr3_nt: TGCGCCAGCAGCGGATACGGGACAGCATACGAGCAGTACTTC
cdr3_aa: CASSGYGTAYEQYF

d_call: .
j_call: TRBJ1-2
v_call: TRBV5-4
clone_size: .
cdr3_nt: TGTGCCAGCAGCCGGGACCGGGAGGAGACTAACTATGGCTACACCTTC
cdr3_aa: CASSRDREETNYGYTF